This TCR beta chain originates from a study of CD8 T cells in ankylosing spondylitis. 5'-RACE, quantitative and with molecular barcodes, yielded the TCR beta libraries. TCRdb ran MiXCR on the 5' RACE reads and lists one entry per CDR3 protein. The table has tens of thousands of distinct CDR3 sequences, more than 9.5% seen once. Per the germline V gene, CDR1 is LGHDT and CDR2 is YNNKEL (reference sequence). V lost 4 bases to trimming and J lost 5 bases, with 14 bases between them. This CDR3 contains 15 residues. The receptor comes from a male donor with ankylosing spondylitis or in good health (not recorded which). This sequence joins TRBV3-1 and TRBJ1-4; D is unresolved. What was sequenced was blood, either unsorted or a sorted T cell fraction (not recorded which). The CDR3 loop is CASSPPAGGNEKLFF. The CDR3 DNA sequence: TGTGCCAGCAGCCCGCCCGCAGGAGGAAATGAAAAACTGTTTTTT.